This T cell receptor beta chain was captured by sequencing in a study of blood T cell repertoires in COVID-19. Across the whole study: COVID-19 samples from acute and convalescent phases originated in the United States, Italy and Spain. PBMCs, B-cell-depleted T cells, or T cells provided the cDNA or gDNA that made up the material.

The study assigned cohorts using participant-reported clinical history. Germline V gives CDR1 SQVTM, CDR2 ANQGSEA. Losses at the gene ends were 2 bases for V and 2 bases for J; bases not matched to a gene: 5. The CDR3 spans 14 residues. Only in-frame clones appear in the TCRdb table, and some are missing; sequencing was by immunoSEQ multiplex PCR. The sample carries fewer than 200,000 clones, more than 75% recorded once. Sequencing was done on a sample of PBMCs or T cells enriched from blood (not recorded which). V usage is TRBV29-1 and J usage is TRBJ2-7, with 8 bases matching TRBD1. This TCR derives from a woman aged 50 to 60 who had recovered from COVID-19. CDR3 sequence: CSVEIKTGAYEQYF. The CDR3 DNA reads as TGCAGCGTTGAAATTAAGACAGGGGCCTACGAGCAGTACTTC.